Shown below are 17 T cell receptor beta chains from a single sample sequenced in a study of cytomegalovirus exposure and HLA in healthy donors. The PCR contained 60 Vbeta and 13 Jbeta primers. Sequencing used immunoSEQ multiplex PCR; TCRdb keeps in-frame clones, though not all of them. The sample has about 140,000 clones; approximately 80% are singletons. Sequenced: PBMCs. The receptors come from a male donor in good health and CMV-seronegative.

This chain connects TRBV27 to TRBJ2-5; 8 bases line up with TRBD1. This CDR3 is 14 amino acids long. Trimming removed 4 bases from V and 5 bases from J; junction bases left unmatched: 6. Germline V gene sequence: CDR1 MNHEY, CDR2 SMNVEV (reference sequence). The CDR3 coding sequence is TGTGCCAGCAGTTGGAGCAGGGGGCTGGAGACCCAGTACTTC. It translates to CASSWSRGLETQYF.

The chain joins TRBV2 to TRBJ1-3; TRBD1 might be the D (6 bases). CDR1 is SNHLY and CDR2 is FYNNEI in the germline V gene. Trimming took 4 bases from V and 0 from J, leaving 13 bases between them. The CDR3 length is 16 residues. The CDR3 loop reads CASSAWTARSGNTIYF. In DNA form, the CDR3 reads TGTGCCAGCAGTGCTTGGACAGCCCGCTCTGGAAACACCATATATTTT.

The chain is built from TRBV18 and TRBJ1-2, with D possibly matching TRBD1 (5 bases). Germline V lookup: CDR1 KGHSH, CDR2 LQKENI. Trimming took 3 bases from V and 3 from J, leaving 17 bases between them. The CDR3 length is 16 residues. The chain's CDR3 is CASSPPSLQADYGYTF. CDR3 nucleotide sequence: TGTGCCAGCTCACCCCCCTCCTTACAGGCCGACTATGGCTACACCTTC.

For the CDR3, the DNA is TGTGCCAGCAGCTTAGTGTTCGGCAATGAGCAGTTCTTC. Amino acids: CASSLVFGNEQFF. This rearrangement joins TRBV7-2 to TRBJ2-1; D not resolved. V lost 1 base and J lost 6, with 7 bases in between. This CDR3 contains 13 residues. Germline CDR1 is SGHTA and CDR2 is FQGNSA.

The chain is built from TRBV1 and TRBJ2-5; the D call of TRBD2 is as the table states it, not checked on the DNA. TRBV1 is tagged as a pseudogene. The CDR3 totals 17 residues. The CDR3 is CTSSQDWTSGRWETQYF. CDR3 sequence (DNA): TGCACCAGCAGCCAAGATTGGACTAGCGGGAGGTGGGAGACCCAGTACTTC.

The rearrangement joins TRBV28 to TRBJ1-1; D remains unclear. The CDR3 contains 12 residues. Trimming removed 6 bases from V and 0 bases from J, with 5 bases in between. Germline CDR1 MDHEN, CDR2 SYDVKM. The CDR3 DNA reads as TGTGCCAGCAGCTTTATGAACACTGAAGCTTTCTTT. It encodes CASSFMNTEAFF.

The chain has TRBV30 and TRBJ2-7; 9 bases line up with TRBD1. Unmatched junction bases numbered 5, after V lost 5 bases and J lost 3 bases. The CDR3 loop spans 13 amino acids. Per the germline V gene, CDR1 is GTSNPN and CDR2 is SVGIG (reference sequence). In nucleotides, the CDR3 is TGTGCCTGGGACAGGGGGAGCGTCTACGAGCAGTACTTC. It yields the protein CAWDRGSVYEQYF.

This rearrangement joins TRBV5-1 to TRBJ2-2, with D perhaps TRBD1 (5 bases). CDR1 and CDR2 (germline): SGHRS, YFSETQ. The CDR3 extends over 17 amino acids. The V gene lost 2 bases and the J gene lost 1 base, with 15 bases spanning the gap. CDR3 region: CASSFRFSGMNTGELFF. The CDR3 bases are TGCGCCAGCAGCTTCCGATTCTCAGGGATGAACACCGGGGAGCTGTTTTTT. Supplemented by reference TRBV5-1 and TRBJ2-2, the full variable domain reads KAGVTQTPRYLIKTRGQQVTLSCSPISGHRSVSWYQQTPGQGLQFLFEYFSETQRNKGNFPGRFSGRQFSNSRSEMNVSTLELGDSALYLCASSFRFSGMNTGELFFGEGSRLTVL.

The chain carries TRBV6-6 and TRBJ2-1; D ambiguous. Per germline, CDR1 MNHNY and CDR2 SVGAGI (reference sequence). V shed 8 bases and J shed 9 bases, with 11 bases lying between them. This CDR3 spans 11 amino acids. The DNA of the CDR3 is TGTGCCAGCTCGTCGGGTGGTGAGCAGTTCTTC. This codes for CASSSGGEQFF.

This clone has only one observation. This sequence joins TRBV19 and TRBJ2-5; 10 bases line up with TRBD2. CDR1 and CDR2 (germline): LNHDA, SQIVND (reference sequence). CDR3 length: 17 residues. Trimming cost V 5 bases and J 0 bases; bases outside gene matches: 9. The CDR3 sequence: CASSLALAGVYQETQYF. Here the CDR3 DNA reads TGTGCCAGTAGTTTGGCGCTAGCGGGAGTGTACCAAGAGACCCAGTACTTC.

The chain has TRBV7-6 and TRBJ2-3; 7 bases align to TRBD1. CDR1 is SGHVS and CDR2 is FNYEAQ in the germline V gene. The CDR3 runs to 14 residues. The V gene end was trimmed by 4 bases and the J gene end by 4 bases; junction bases not matched to a gene: 5. The DNA of the CDR3 is TGTGCCAGCAGCTCCATCCAGGGGGCAGATACGCAGTATTTT. Translated, it gives CASSSIQGADTQYF.

This clone appeared a single time. The chain recombines TRBV5-8 with TRBJ2-7; D is perhaps TRBD1 (5 bases). Trimming stripped 5 bases from V and 4 bases from J, with 19 bases between. CDR1 is SGHTS, CDR2 YDEGEE, per germline. The CDR3 runs 15 residues. The chain's CDR3 is CASSLQGFGVYEQYF. For the CDR3, the DNA is TGTGCCAGCAGTTTGCAGGGCTTTGGGGTTTACGAGCAGTACTTC.

This rearrangement joins TRBV5-1 to TRBJ1-2; perhaps TRBD1 as D (5 bases). In germline, CDR1 is SGHRS, CDR2 YFSETQ. V was cut by 2 bases and J by 7 bases, with 15 bases left in between. The CDR3 has 14 amino acids. CDR3 sequence (DNA): TGCGCCAGCAGCTTTGGAGGGGCAGCGGGTGGCTACACCTTC. Protein: CASSFGGAAGGYTF.

V usage is TRBV25-1 and J usage is TRBJ2-7, with D tentatively TRBD1 (6 bases). V lost 7 bases to trimming and J lost 2 bases, with 18 bases between them. Looked up from germline, CDR1 is MGHDK and CDR2 is SYGVNS. The CDR3 spans 15 residues. CDR3 nucleotides: TGTGCCAGCACTGATTCCGGGACAAATACCTACGAGCAGTACTTC. It encodes CASTDSGTNTYEQYF.

This rearrangement joins TRBV19 to TRBJ2-2, with a tentative D call TRBD1 (6 bases). Trimming stripped 5 bases from V and 1 base from J, with 11 bases between. This CDR3 contains 15 residues. Per germline, CDR1 LNHDA and CDR2 SQIVND (reference sequence). CDR3: CASSSQGRNTGELFF. CDR3 in DNA: TGTGCCAGTAGTTCACAGGGACGGAACACCGGGGAGCTGTTTTTT.

The genes are TRBV27 and TRBJ2-1, with TRBD2 matching 7 bases. This CDR3 spans 14 amino acids. With V trimmed by 0 bases and J by 9 bases, 5 bases remained unmatched. Germline values: CDR1 MNHEY, CDR2 SMNVEV (reference sequence). In DNA, the CDR3 is TGTGCCAGCAGTTTATCTGCGGGAGCGGGTGAGCAGTTCTTC. It translates to CASSLSAGAGEQFF.

The chain recombines TRBV7-2 with TRBJ2-1; the match to TRBD2 covers 8 bases. The CDR3 totals 15 residues. V gave up 1 base and J gave up 6 bases; unmatched junction bases: 5. Germline loops: CDR1 SGHTA, CDR2 FQGNSA. CDR3 in amino acids: CASSLGAGGSNEQFF. The CDR3, as DNA: TGTGCCAGCAGCTTAGGTGCGGGGGGTAGCAATGAGCAGTTCTTC.